The 8 T cell receptor beta chains reported below all come from one sample, sequenced in a study of Ad26.COV2.S vaccination and SARS-CoV-2 variants. Only in-frame clones appear in the TCRdb table, and some are missing; sequencing was by immunoSEQ multiplex PCR. The table includes around 400,000 clones, 75% to 90% detected once. The treatment was: roughly 20 received Ad26.COV2.S at low or high dose, single or two shots; about 5 received placebo; per-sample allocation not given. At day 63 after the first vaccine or placebo injection, samples were drawn. Sequences were derived from peripheral blood, sampled in a trial of Ad26.COV2.S vaccine versus placebo. The receptors derive from a person aged 18 to 59 who received the Ad26.COV2.S COVID-19 vaccine or a placebo.

The V call is TRBV2, the J call TRBJ2-7, with D tentatively TRBD1 (6 bases). Germline CDR1 SNHLY, CDR2 FYNNEI. There are 15 residues in the CDR3. Trimming took 5 bases from V and 1 from J, leaving 15 bases between them. Here the CDR3 DNA reads TGTGCCAGCAGTTACCGGGACACGCCATCCTACGAGCAGTACTTC. It translates to CASSYRDTPSYEQYF.

The chain joins TRBV5-6 to TRBJ2-6; D ambiguous. CDR3 length: 11 amino acids. V was shortened by 0 bases and J by 8 bases, with 0 bases between the two germline ends. Germline CDR1 and CDR2: SGHDT and YYEEEE. CDR3 protein: CASSLANVLTF. The CDR3 region has the DNA TGTGCCAGCAGCTTGGCCAACGTCCTGACTTTC.

The chain's CDR3 is CASSLDGASYNEQFF. The CDR3 bases are TGCGCCAGCAGCTTGGACGGGGCCTCCTACAATGAGCAGTTCTTC. This rearrangement joins TRBV5-1 to TRBJ2-1, with D perhaps assigned TRBD1 or TRBD2 (5 bases each). V lost 0 bases and J lost 0, with 7 bases in between. The CDR3 has 15 amino acids. Germline assignment: CDR1 SGHRS and CDR2 YFSETQ.

The table lists this clone with a few counts. The genes are TRBV6-5 and TRBJ2-1; the D is unclear. This CDR3 has 15 residues. Trimming stripped 4 bases from V and 0 bases from J, with 10 bases between. In germline, CDR1 is MNHEY, CDR2 SVGAGI. The CDR3 DNA reads as TGTGCCAGCAGTTTAGACTCCCTCTCCTACAATGAGCAGTTCTTC. Protein: CASSLDSLSYNEQFF.

This chain links TRBV12-5 with TRBJ2-1; D is possibly TRBD2 (6 bases). V shed 5 bases and J shed 0 bases, with 17 bases lying between them. The CDR3 totals 17 residues. Per the germline V gene, CDR1 is LGHNT and CDR2 is FRNRAP. The DNA of the CDR3 is TGTGCTAGTGGTAACCTAGGGCGGGAACGCTCCTACAATGAGCAGTTCTTC. Translated, it gives CASGNLGRERSYNEQFF.

This clone has a handful of counts. CDR3 DNA sequence: TGTGCCAGCATGTGGGGAAACACCATATATTTT. As protein: CASMWGNTIYF. This sequence joins TRBV12-3 or TRBV12-4 and TRBJ1-3; D is uncertain. Trimming stripped 7 bases from V and 4 bases from J, with 5 bases between. The CDR3 contains 11 residues.

The DNA for the CDR3 is TGCGCCAGCAGGATTGACCCACAGGCGAGCTACGAGCAGTACTTC. Protein: CASRIDPQASYEQYF. The gene calls are TRBV5-1 and TRBJ2-7, with D possibly TRBD1 on 5 matching bases. The germline CDR1 and CDR2 sequences are SGHRS and YFSETQ. With 5 bases removed from V and 3 bases from J, the gap between germline ends came to 18 bases. The CDR3 spans 15 residues.

This clone occurred a few times. This chain joins TRBV18 and TRBJ1-2, with no clear D. The CDR3 length is 15 residues. Per germline, CDR1 KGHSH and CDR2 LQKENI. Trimming shortened V by 0 bases and J by 4 bases, and 12 bases separated the two germline ends. The CDR3 nucleotides read TGTGCCAGCTCACCACCCGCGACGGCTAGCTATGGCTACACCTTC. This translates into CASSPPATASYGYTF.